A single sample is the source of the 19 T cell receptor beta chains below, sequenced in a study of shared clonotypes between healthy human individuals. Only in-frame clones appear in the TCRdb table, and some are missing; sequencing was by immunoSEQ multiplex PCR. The data show millions of clones, over 85% seen once. Sequencing input: naive CD4+ T cells sorted from blood. The subset denotes: CD45RA+ positively selected. All receptors derive from a man in his late teens or twenties in good health.

This clone was counted a single time. The chain employs TRBV12-5 and TRBJ1-4, with D tentatively TRBD1 (5 bases). This CDR3 contains 12 residues. Trimming cost V 6 bases and J 10 bases, with 12 bases left between them. Germline-derived CDR1 and CDR2 are LGHNT and FRNRAP. The DNA of the CDR3 is TGTGCTAGTGGCCCGGGGGGGGGAAAACTGTTTTTT. Translating gives CASGPGGGKLFF.

J is TRBJ2-1 and V is TRBV7-3; TRBD2 matches at 13 bases. From germline, CDR1 is SGHTA and CDR2 FQGTGA. Trimming removed 2 bases from V and 8 bases from J; junction bases left unmatched: 6. The CDR3 is 16 amino acids. CDR3 amino acids: CASSLQGLAGTDEQFF. In nucleotides, the CDR3 is TGTGCCAGCAGCTTACAGGGACTAGCGGGGACCGATGAGCAGTTCTTC.

The chain joins TRBV27 to TRBJ1-1, with 7 nucleotides matching TRBD1. After removal of 5 bases from V and 2 bases from J, the junction contained 8 bases not matched to a gene. The CDR3 extends over 15 amino acids. Germline V gives CDR1 MNHEY, CDR2 SMNVEV (reference sequence). The CDR3 loop reads CASSRQGVLNTEAFF. In nucleotides, the CDR3 is TGTGCCAGCAGTCGGCAGGGGGTGCTAAACACTGAAGCTTTCTTT.

The chain combines TRBV10-3 with TRBJ2-6; 7 positions agree with TRBD1. Losses at the gene ends were 9 bases for V and 4 bases for J; bases not matched to a gene: 15. Germline V gene sequence: CDR1 ENHRY, CDR2 SYGVKD. The CDR3 runs 17 residues. This CDR3 is CAILTKDRPQGANVLTF. CDR3 nucleotides: TGTGCCATTTTGACTAAGGACAGGCCCCAGGGGGCCAACGTCCTGACTTTC.

The chain joins TRBV18 to TRBJ1-4; D is unresolved. The CDR3 has 13 residues. The germline V gene has CDR1 KGHSH and CDR2 LQKENI. V lost 3 bases, J lost 8 bases, and 10 bases lay in between. The CDR3 spells CASSPTSEEKLFF. The CDR3 bases are TGTGCCAGCTCACCGACATCCGAGGAAAAACTGTTTTTT.

V usage is TRBV27 and J usage is TRBJ2-6; tentatively, D is TRBD1 (5 bases). The CDR3 runs to 15 residues. Germline lookup yields CDR1 MNHEY and CDR2 SMNVEV (reference sequence). Trimming cost V 3 bases and J 4 bases, with 10 bases left between them. In DNA, the CDR3 is TGTGCCAGCAGTTTGTCCAGGGCCGGGGCCAACGTCCTGACTTTC. Its translation: CASSLSRAGANVLTF.

The rearrangement joins TRBV19 to TRBJ2-1, with a possible D match to TRBD1 (6 bases). This CDR3 spans 15 amino acids. The V gene's germline CDR1 is LNHDA and CDR2 SQIVND (reference sequence). Trimming stripped 6 bases from V and 0 bases from J, with 12 bases between. CDR3 sequence reads: CASSRGHGSYNEQFF. The CDR3 bases are TGTGCCAGTAGCAGGGGACACGGCTCCTACAATGAGCAGTTCTTC. Filled out from reference TRBV19 and TRBJ2-1, the complete variable domain reads DGGITQSPKYLFRKEGQNVTLSCEQNLNHDAMYWYRQDPGQGLRLIYYSQIVNDFQKGDIAEGYSVSREKKESFPLTVTSAQKNPTAFYLCASSRGHGSYNEQFFGPGTRLTVL.

This sequence joins TRBV6-6 and TRBJ2-7, with a possible D match to TRBD1 (5 bases). The CDR3 has 16 amino acids. V lost 7 bases and J 5 bases, leaving 24 bases between the germline ends. Looked up from germline, CDR1 is MNHNY and CDR2 is SVGAGI (reference sequence). CDR3 coding DNA: TGTGCCAGCACCGGACACCGTTTACAACTTGTCCACGAGCAGTACTTC. Protein product: CASTGHRLQLVHEQYF.

The rearrangement links TRBV27 to TRBJ1-4; the D is unclear. This CDR3 contains 14 residues. V gave up 3 bases and J gave up 6 bases, with 11 bases separating them. Germline CDR1 reads MNHEY; CDR2 reads SMNVEV (reference sequence). The CDR3 bases are TGTGCCAGCAGTTTGGATTATTTGGATGAAAAACTGTTTTTT. Protein sequence: CASSLDYLDEKLFF.

The genes are TRBV28 and TRBJ2-3; possibly TRBD1 for D (5 bases). This CDR3 is built from 15 residues. Germline values: CDR1 MDHEN, CDR2 SYDVKM. V was cut by 3 bases and J by 2 bases, with 12 bases left in between. The DNA of the CDR3 is TGTGCCAGCAGTTTCAGGGATAGACCCACAGATACGCAGTATTTT. Residues: CASSFRDRPTDTQYF. Complete variable domain (other parts from reference TRBV28 and TRBJ2-3): DVKVTQSSRYLVKRTGEKVFLECVQDMDHENMFWYRQDPGLGLRLIYFSYDVKMKEKGDIPEGYSVSREKKERFSLILESASTNQTSMYLCASSFRDRPTDTQYFGPGTRLTVL.

The rearrangement links TRBV5-1 to TRBJ2-3; 12 nucleotides align to TRBD2. Germline loops: CDR1 SGHRS, CDR2 YFSETQ. The CDR3 spans 18 residues. V lost 3 bases and J lost 0; bases outside the gene matches: 8. This CDR3 reads CASSYRTSGEGSTDTQYF. DNA of the CDR3: TGCGCCAGCAGCTACCGGACTAGCGGGGAGGGTAGCACAGATACGCAGTATTTT.

The genes are TRBV5-1 and TRBJ1-1; 7 nucleotides align to TRBD1. The CDR3 covers 15 residues. The V and J ends lost 1 base and 0 bases, in that order; junction bases with no gene match: 3. CDR1 is SGHRS and CDR2 is YFSETQ in the germline V gene. The CDR3, as DNA: TGCGCCAGCAGCTTGATGGGACAGTTGAACACTGAAGCTTTCTTT. It is translated as CASSLMGQLNTEAFF.

The chain links TRBV30 to TRBJ2-1; TRBD2 matches at 12 bases. The germline V gene has CDR1 GTSNPN and CDR2 SVGIG (reference sequence). The V segment lost 4 bases and the J segment 3 bases; nucleotides outside the gene matches: 4. This CDR3 has 15 amino acids. CDR3 DNA sequence: TGTGCCTGGACCAAGACTAGCGGGAGCTACAATGAGCAGTTCTTC. Amino acid sequence: CAWTKTSGSYNEQFF.

In this sample, this clone turned up once. The J gene is TRBJ2-1, the V gene TRBV25-1; D may be TRBD2 (5 bases). The CDR3 spans 14 residues. The germline CDR1 and CDR2 sequences are MGHDK and SYGVNS. V was cut by 5 bases and J by 8 bases, with 16 bases left in between. The CDR3 loop reads CASSSTLTTDEQFF. The CDR3 DNA sequence: TGTGCCAGCAGTTCCACCTTGACTACCGATGAGCAGTTCTTC.

The chain recombines TRBV6-6 with TRBJ2-1; D is unresolved. V was shortened by 0 bases and J by 4 bases, with 7 bases between the two germline ends. The CDR3 is 14 residues long. CDR1 is MNHNY and CDR2 is SVGAGI in the germline V gene (reference sequence). The CDR3 DNA reads TGTGCCAGCAGTTACTCGAACGGGTACAATGAGCAGTTCTTC. This encodes CASSYSNGYNEQFF.

Concerning this clone itself: Distinct nucleotide sequences in the sample also encode this CDR3. The rearrangement uses TRBV2 and TRBJ1-2; weak D call: TRBD1 (6 bases). V was cut by 1 base and J by 4 bases, with 7 bases left in between. CDR3 size: 13 residues. The germline CDR1 and CDR2 sequences are SNHLY and FYNNEI. The CDR3: CASSEGRGYGYTF. The CDR3 region has the DNA TGTGCCAGCAGTGAAGGCAGGGGCTATGGCTACACCTTC.

This chain joins TRBV6-1 and TRBJ2-5; 7 positions match TRBD2. Germline assignment: CDR1 MNHNS and CDR2 SASEGT. V gave up 5 bases and J gave up 5 bases; unmatched junction bases: 5. CDR3 size: 13 residues. The CDR3 is CASSRGVAETQYF. CDR3 DNA: TGTGCCAGCAGTCGGGGGGTCGCGGAGACCCAGTACTTC.

The chain combines TRBV27 with TRBJ2-5; D is perhaps TRBD1 (6 bases). Germline V lookup: CDR1 MNHEY, CDR2 SMNVEV (reference sequence). The CDR3 is 14 amino acids. The V gene lost 2 bases and the J gene lost 4 bases, with 11 bases spanning the gap. This CDR3 reads CASSLEGRGETQYF. DNA for the CDR3: TGTGCCAGCAGTTTAGAGGGCAGGGGAGAGACCCAGTACTTC.

The V gene is TRBV30, the J gene TRBJ2-5; D is unresolved. The CDR3 is made up of 12 amino acids. In germline, CDR1 is GTSNPN, CDR2 SVGIG (reference sequence). V was cut by 6 bases and J by 2 bases, with 10 bases left in between. In nucleotides, the CDR3 is TGTGCCTGCCGACCGACGCAAGAGACCCAGTACTTC. Amino acids: CACRPTQETQYF.